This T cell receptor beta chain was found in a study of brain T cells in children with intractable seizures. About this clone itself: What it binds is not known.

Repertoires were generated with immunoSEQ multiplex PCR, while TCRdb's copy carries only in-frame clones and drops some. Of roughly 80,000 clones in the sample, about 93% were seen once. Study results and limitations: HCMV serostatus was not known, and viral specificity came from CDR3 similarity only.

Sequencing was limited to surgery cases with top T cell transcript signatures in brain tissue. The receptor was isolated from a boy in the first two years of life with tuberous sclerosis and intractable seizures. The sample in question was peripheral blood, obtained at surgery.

CDR3 sequence reads: CASSLRPRGLIFYTQYF. CDR3 bases: TGTGCCAGCAGTCTACGACCGCGGGGACTAATCTTTTATACGCAGTATTTT. The gene calls are TRBV2 and TRBJ2-3; TRBD2 agrees at 7 bases. Germline CDR1 SNHLY, CDR2 FYNNEI. This CDR3 contains 17 residues. V shed 5 bases and J 7 bases; nucleotides not matched to a gene: 18.